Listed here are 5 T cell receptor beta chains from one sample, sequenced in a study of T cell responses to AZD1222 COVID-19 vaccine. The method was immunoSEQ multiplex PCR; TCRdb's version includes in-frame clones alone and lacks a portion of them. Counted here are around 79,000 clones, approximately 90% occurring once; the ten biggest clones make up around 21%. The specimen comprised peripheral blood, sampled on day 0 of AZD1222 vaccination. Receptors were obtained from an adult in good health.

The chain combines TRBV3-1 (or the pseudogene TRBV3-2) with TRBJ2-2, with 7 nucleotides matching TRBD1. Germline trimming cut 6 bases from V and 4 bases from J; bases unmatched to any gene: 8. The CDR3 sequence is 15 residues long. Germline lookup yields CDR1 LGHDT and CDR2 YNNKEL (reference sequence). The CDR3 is CASSRTTGSTGELFF. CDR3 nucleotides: TGTGCCAGCAGTAGAACGACAGGGTCCACCGGGGAGCTGTTTTTT.

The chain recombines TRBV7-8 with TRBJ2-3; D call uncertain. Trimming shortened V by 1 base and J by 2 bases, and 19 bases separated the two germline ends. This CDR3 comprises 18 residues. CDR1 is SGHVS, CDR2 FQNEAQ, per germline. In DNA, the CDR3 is TGTGCCAGCAGCTTAGGATTCGCGCAACAGAGCAACACAGATACGCAGTATTTT. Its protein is CASSLGFAQQSNTDTQYF.

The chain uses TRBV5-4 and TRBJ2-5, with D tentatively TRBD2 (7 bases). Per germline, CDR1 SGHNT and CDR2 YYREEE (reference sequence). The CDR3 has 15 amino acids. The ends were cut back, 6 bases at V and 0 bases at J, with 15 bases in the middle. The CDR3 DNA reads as TGTGCCAGCATCTATAGGGGGGGAGACCAAGAGACCCAGTACTTC. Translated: CASIYRGGDQETQYF.

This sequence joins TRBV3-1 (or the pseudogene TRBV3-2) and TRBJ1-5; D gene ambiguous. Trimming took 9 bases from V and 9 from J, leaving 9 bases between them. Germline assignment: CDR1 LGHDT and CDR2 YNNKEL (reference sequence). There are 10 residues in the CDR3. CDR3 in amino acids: CARLILPQHF. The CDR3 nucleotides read TGTGCCAGGTTGATTCTGCCCCAGCATTTT.

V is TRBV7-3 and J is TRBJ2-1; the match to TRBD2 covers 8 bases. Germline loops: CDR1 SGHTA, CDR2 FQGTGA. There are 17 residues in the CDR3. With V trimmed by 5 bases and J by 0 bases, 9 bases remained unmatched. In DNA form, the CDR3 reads TGTGCCAGCAGCCCGGGGGGGGGCCCTAGCTCCTACAATGAGCAGTTCTTC. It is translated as CASSPGGGPSSYNEQFF.